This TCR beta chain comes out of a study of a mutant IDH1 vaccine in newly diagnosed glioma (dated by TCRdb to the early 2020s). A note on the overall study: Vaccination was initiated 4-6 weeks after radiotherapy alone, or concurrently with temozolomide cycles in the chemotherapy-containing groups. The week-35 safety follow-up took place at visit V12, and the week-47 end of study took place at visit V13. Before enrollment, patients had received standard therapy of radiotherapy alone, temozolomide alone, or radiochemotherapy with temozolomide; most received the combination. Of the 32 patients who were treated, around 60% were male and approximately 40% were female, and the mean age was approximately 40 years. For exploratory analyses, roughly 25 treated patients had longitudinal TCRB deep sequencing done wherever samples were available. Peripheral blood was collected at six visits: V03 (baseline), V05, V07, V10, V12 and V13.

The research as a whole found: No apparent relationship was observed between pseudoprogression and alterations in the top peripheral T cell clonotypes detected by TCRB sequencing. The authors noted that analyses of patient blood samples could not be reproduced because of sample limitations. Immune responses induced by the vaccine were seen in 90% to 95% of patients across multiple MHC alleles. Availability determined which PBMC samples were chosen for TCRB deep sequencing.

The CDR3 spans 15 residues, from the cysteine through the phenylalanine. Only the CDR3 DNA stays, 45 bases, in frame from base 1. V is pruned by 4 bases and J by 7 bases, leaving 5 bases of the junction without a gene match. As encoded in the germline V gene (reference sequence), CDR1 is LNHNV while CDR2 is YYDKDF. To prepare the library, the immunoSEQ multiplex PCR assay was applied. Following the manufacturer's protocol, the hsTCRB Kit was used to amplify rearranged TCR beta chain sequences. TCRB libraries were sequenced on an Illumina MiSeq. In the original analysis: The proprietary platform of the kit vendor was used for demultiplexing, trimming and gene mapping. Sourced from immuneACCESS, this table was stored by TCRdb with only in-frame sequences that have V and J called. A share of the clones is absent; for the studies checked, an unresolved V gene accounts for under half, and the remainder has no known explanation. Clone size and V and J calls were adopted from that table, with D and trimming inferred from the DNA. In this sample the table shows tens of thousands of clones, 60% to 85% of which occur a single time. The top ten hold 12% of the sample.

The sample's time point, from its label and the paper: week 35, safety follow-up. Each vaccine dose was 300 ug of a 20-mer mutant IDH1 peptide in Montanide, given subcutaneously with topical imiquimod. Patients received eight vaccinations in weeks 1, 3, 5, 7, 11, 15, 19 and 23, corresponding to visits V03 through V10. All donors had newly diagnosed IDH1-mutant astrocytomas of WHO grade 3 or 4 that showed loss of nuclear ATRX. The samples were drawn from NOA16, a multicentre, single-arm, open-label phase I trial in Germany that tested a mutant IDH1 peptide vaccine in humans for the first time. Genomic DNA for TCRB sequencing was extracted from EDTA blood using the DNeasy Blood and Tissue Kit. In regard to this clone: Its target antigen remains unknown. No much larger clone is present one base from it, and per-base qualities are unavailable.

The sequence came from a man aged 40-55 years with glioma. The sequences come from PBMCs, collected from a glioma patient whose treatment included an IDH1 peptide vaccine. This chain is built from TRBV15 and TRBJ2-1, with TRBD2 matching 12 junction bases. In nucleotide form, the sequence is TGTGCCACCAGCACCCTAGCGGGAGGGCATAATGAGCAGTTCTTC. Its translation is CATSTLAGGHNEQFF.